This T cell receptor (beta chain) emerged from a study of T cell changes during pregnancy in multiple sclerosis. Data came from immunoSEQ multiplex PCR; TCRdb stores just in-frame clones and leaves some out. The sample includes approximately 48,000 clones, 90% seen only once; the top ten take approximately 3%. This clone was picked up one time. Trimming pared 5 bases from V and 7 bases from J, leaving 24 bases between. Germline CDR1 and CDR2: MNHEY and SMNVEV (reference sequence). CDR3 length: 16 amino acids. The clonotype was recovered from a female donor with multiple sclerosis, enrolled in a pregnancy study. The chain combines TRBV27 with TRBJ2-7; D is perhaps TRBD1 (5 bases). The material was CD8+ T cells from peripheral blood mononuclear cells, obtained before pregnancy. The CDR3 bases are TGTGCCAGCAGTCCGACCCCCCCGACAGTATCCGGGGAGCAGTACTTC. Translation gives CASSPTPPTVSGEQYF.